The 2 T cell receptor beta chains in this list originate from one sample, sequenced in a study of blood T cell repertoires in COVID-19. Here immunoSEQ multiplex PCR was the method, and the copy in TCRdb shows in-frame clones only, minus some. The sample lists roughly 320,000 clones, around 84% seen once, with over 1% in the top ten. Specimen: peripheral blood. The receptors shown here come from an older man with acute or convalescent COVID-19.

This clone has a single count. This CDR3 is CASSPPGTGGSGYTF. Written as DNA, the CDR3 is TGTGCCAGCAGCCCCCCCGGGACAGGGGGTTCTGGCTACACCTTC. V and J are TRBV7-8 and TRBJ1-2, with 11 positions matching TRBD1. The V and J ends lost 5 bases and 7 bases, in that order; junction bases with no gene match: 9. The CDR3 has 15 amino acids. CDR1 and CDR2 from the germline V gene are SGHVS and FQNEAQ.

The chain couples TRBV27 to TRBJ2-1; 8 bases line up with TRBD1. The CDR3 is 16 amino acids. Germline CDR1 reads MNHEY; CDR2 reads SMNVEV (reference sequence). V lost 5 bases, J lost 8 bases, and 14 bases stayed unmatched. The CDR3 here is CASSPTYGQGGYEQFF. The DNA of the CDR3 is TGTGCCAGCAGTCCGACCTATGGACAGGGTGGATATGAGCAGTTCTTC.